This T cell receptor beta chain appears in the sequencing data of a study of T cell responses to AZD1222 COVID-19 vaccine. The method was immunoSEQ multiplex PCR; TCRdb's version includes in-frame clones alone and lacks a portion of them. Seen here are about 94,000 clones, about 88% observed once, and the top ten hold more than 10%. This clone was found a few times. V lost 2 bases to trimming and J lost 6 bases, with 9 bases between them. Looked up from germline, CDR1 is SGHTA and CDR2 is FQGTGA. CDR3 length: 13 residues. This receptor was taken from an adult in good health. Material: peripheral blood, obtained on day 0 of AZD1222 vaccination. This chain uses TRBV7-3 with TRBJ2-3; D is unresolved. The CDR3 here is CASSLEALDTQYF. For the CDR3, the DNA is TGTGCCAGCAGCTTAGAGGCTTTGGATACGCAGTATTTT. Full variable domain (missing parts from reference TRBV7-3 and TRBJ2-3): GAGVSQTPSNKVTEKGKYVELRCDPISGHTALYWYRQSLGQGPEFLIYFQGTGAADDSGLPNDRFFAVRPEGSVSTLKIQRTERGDSAVYLCASSLEALDTQYFGPGTRLTVL.